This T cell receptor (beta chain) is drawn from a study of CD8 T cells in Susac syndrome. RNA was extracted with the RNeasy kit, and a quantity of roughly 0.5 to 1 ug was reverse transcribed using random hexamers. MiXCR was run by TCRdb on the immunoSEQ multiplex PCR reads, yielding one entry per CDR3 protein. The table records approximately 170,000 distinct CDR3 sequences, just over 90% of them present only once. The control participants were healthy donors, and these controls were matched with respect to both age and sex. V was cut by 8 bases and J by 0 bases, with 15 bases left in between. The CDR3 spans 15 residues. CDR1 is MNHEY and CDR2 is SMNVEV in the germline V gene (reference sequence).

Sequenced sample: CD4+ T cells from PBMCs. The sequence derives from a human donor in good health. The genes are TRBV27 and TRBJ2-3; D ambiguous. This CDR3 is CASLPSGSSTDTQYF. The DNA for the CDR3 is TGTGCCAGCCTACCTTCGGGTTCTAGCACAGATACGCAGTATTTT.